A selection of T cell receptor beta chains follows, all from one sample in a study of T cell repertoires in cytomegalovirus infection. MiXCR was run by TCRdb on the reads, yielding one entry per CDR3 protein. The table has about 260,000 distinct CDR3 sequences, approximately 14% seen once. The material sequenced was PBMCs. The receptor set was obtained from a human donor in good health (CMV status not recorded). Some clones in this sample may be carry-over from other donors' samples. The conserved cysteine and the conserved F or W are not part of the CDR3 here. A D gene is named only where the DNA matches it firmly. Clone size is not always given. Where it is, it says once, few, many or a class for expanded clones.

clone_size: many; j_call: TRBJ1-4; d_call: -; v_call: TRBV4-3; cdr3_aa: ASSQVNGYIEKLF
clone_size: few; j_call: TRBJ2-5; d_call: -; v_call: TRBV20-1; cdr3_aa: SPTGGPQETQY
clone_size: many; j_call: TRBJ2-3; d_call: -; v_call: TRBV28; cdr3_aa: ASSFNPASGTQY
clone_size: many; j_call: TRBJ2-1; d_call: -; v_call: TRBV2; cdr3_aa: ASNSGPGYNEQF
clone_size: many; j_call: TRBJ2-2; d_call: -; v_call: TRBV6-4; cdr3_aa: ASSATASTGELF
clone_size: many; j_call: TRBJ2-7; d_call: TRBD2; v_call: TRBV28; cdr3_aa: ASSFLSGTRSYEQY
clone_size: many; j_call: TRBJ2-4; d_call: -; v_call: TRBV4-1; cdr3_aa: ASSQDRAAIQY
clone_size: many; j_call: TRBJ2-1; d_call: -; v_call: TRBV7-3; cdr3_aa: ASSNSNEQF
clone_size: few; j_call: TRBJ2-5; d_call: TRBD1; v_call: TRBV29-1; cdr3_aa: SVYGTGQQETQY
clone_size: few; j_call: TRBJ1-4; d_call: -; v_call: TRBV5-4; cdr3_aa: ASSLAGGSTNEKLF
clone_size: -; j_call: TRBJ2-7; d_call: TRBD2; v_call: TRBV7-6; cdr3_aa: ASSLGGVGEQY
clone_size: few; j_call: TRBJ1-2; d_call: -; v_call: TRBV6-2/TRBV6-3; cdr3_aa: ASRDSTNYGYT
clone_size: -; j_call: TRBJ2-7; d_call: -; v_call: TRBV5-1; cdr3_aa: ASRLVDSAWYEQY
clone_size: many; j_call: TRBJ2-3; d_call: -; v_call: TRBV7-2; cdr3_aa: ASSLAGGRTDTQY
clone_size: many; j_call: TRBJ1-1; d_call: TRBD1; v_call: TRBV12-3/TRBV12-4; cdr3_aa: ASSQGTGNTEAF
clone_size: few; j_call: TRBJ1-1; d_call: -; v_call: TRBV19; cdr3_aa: ASSPYGTPGTEAF
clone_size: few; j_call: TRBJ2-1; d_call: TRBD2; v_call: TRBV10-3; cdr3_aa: AISSGLAGPEEQF
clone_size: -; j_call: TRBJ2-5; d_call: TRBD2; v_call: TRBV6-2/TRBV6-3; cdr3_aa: ASLSGMYQETKY
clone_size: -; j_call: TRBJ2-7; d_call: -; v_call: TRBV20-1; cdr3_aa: SARDLKGSYEQY
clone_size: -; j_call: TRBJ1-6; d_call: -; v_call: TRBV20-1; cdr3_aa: SAIGGVSGNSPLH
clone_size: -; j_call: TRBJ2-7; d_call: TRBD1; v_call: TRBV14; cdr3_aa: ASSRDRGFGQY
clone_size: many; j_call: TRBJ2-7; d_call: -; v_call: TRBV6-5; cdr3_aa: ASSYTRDRYEQY
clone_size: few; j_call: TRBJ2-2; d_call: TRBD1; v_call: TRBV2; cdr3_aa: ASSDHRGNDGELF
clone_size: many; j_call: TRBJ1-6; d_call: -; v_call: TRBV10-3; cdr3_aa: AIGGNSPLH
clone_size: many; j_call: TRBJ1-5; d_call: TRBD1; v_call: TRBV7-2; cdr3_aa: ASSAGQGFQPQH
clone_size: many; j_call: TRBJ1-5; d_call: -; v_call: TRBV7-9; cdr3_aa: ASSLDLPNQPQH
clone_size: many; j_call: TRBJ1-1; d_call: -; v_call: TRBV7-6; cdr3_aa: ASSLEASWQNTEAF
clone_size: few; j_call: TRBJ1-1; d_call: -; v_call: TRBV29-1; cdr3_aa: SVDLGGKEAF
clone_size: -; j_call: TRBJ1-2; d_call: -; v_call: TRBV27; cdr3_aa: ASRWAPGPEYGYT
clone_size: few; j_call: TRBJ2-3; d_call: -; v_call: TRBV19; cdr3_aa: ASRRQGGTDTQY
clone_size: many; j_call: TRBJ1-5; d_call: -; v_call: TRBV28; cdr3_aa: ATCESNQPQH
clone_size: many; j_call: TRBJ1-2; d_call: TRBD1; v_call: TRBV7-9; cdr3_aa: ASSLRTGGSYGYT
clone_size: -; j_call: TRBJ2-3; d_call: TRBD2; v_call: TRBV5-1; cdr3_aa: ASSLQRGEKDTQY
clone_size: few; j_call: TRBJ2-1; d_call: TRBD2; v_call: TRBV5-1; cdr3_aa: ASSPGGGGIYNEQF
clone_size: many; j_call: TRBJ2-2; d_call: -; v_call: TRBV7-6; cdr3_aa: ASSKQGHRELF
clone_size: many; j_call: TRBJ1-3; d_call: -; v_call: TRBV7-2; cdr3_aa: ASSSDGGSGNTIY
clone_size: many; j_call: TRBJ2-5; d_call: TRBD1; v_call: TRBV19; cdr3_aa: ASSTGQGPRETQY
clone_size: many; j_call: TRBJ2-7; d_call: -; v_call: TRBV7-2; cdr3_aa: ASSRLPGQTYEQY
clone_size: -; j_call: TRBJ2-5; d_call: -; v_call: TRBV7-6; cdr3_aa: ASSPRQRQETQY
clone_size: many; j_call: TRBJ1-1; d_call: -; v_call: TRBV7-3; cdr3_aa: ASSSNMNTEAF
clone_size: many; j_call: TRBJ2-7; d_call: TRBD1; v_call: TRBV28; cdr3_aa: ASSHTDRAQSYEQY